The T cell receptor beta chain under discussion was sequenced for a study of cytomegalovirus exposure and HLA in healthy donors. Sequencing was performed with immunoSEQ multiplex PCR; in TCRdb, only in-frame clones are kept and a portion is missing. The table has over 60,000 clones, about 94% seen once. CDR1 SEHNR and CDR2 FQNEAQ come from the germline V gene (reference sequence). The CDR3 totals 14 residues. Trimming removed 4 bases from V and 1 base from J, with 10 bases in between. The specimen sequenced was PBMCs. V gene TRBV7-9 combines with J gene TRBJ1-1; TRBD1 is a possible D gene (5 bases). The TCR comes from a man between 18 and 35 years old in good health and CMV-seropositive. DNA for the CDR3: TGTGCCAGCAGCTCCGCGCAGGGGAACACTGAAGCTTTCTTT. Protein product: CASSSAQGNTEAFF.